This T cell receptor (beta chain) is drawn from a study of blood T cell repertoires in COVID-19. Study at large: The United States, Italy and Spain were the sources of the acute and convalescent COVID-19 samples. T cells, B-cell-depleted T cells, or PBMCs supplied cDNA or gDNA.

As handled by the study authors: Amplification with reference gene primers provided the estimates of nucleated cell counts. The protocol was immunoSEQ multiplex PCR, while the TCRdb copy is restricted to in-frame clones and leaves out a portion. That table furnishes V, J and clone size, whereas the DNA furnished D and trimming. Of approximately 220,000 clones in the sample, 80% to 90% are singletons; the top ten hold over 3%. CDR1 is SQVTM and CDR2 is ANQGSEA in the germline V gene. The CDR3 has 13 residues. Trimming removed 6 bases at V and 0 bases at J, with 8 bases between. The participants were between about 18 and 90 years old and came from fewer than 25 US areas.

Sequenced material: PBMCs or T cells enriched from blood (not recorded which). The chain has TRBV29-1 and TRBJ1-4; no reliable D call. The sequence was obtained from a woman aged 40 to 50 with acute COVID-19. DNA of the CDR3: TGCAGCGTCCAGGCCTCAACTAATGAAAAACTGTTTTTT. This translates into CSVQASTNEKLFF.